Following are 29 T cell receptor beta chains from one sample sequenced in a study of blood T cell repertoires in COVID-19 (dated by TCRdb to the early 2020s). Library construction relied on the immunoSEQ multiplex PCR assay. As stored in TCRdb, this immuneACCESS dataset retains in-frame rearrangements with V and J assigned. A fraction of the clones does not appear; measured against another copy, unresolved V genes explain less than half of the discrepancy, and the remainder lacks a known reason. The sample data list more than 300,000 clones, and 92% of these were observed just once. The ten largest clones capture roughly 18% of the sample. The material sequenced was PBMCs or T cells enriched from blood (not recorded which). These receptors all stem from a woman aged 25 to 45 who had recovered from COVID-19.

The V and J genes are TRBV5-6 and TRBJ1-1; 9 bases match TRBD1. V trimming: 3 bases; J trimming: 11 bases; junction bases outside the gene matches: 5. Germline V gene sequence: CDR1 SGHDT, CDR2 YYEEEE. The CDR3 spans 12 residues. For the CDR3, the DNA is TGTGCCAGCAGCTCCGGGACAGGGACGGCTTTCTTT. Residues: CASSSGTGTAFF.

The J gene is TRBJ1-5, the V gene TRBV7-8; no clear D gene. This CDR3 has 15 amino acids. The germline CDR1 and CDR2 sequences are SGHVS and FQNEAQ. Trimming cost V 2 bases and J 0 bases, with 8 bases left between them. This chain's CDR3 is CASSLLRSSNQPQHF. The CDR3 bases are TGTGCCAGCAGCTTACTTCGGAGTAGCAATCAGCCCCAGCATTTT.

The rearrangement links TRBV7-8 to TRBJ1-3; 8 bases fit TRBD1. The CDR3 loop spans 17 amino acids. Germline trimming cut 4 bases from V and 2 bases from J; bases unmatched to any gene: 10. CDR1 SGHVS and CDR2 FQNEAQ come from the germline V gene. CDR3 amino acids: CASSSRQGSRAGNTIYF. For the CDR3, the DNA is TGTGCCAGCAGCTCTAGACAGGGGAGTAGAGCTGGAAACACCATATATTTT.

As for this clone: The sample holds other DNA sequences that translate to the same CDR3. The gene calls are TRBV7-2 and TRBJ2-6; a weak D match, TRBD2 (7 bases). V was shortened by 1 base and J by 0 bases, with 13 bases between the two germline ends. Looked up from germline, CDR1 is SGHTA and CDR2 is FQGNSA. The CDR3 is 18 residues long. The CDR3 spells CASSLVGGRSSGANVLTF. As DNA, the CDR3 is TGTGCCAGCAGCTTAGTGGGGGGGCGGAGCTCTGGGGCCAACGTCCTGACTTTC. Drawing the rest from reference TRBV7-2 and TRBJ2-6, the complete variable domain is GAGVSQSPSNKVTEKGKDVELRCDPISGHTALYWYRQSLGQGLEFLIYFQGNSAPDKSGLPSDRFSAERTGGSVSTLTIQRTQQEDSAVYLCASSLVGGRSSGANVLTFGAGSRLTVL.

The chain couples TRBV7-2 to TRBJ2-7; 9 bases are shared with TRBD1. The V gene end was trimmed by 0 bases and the J gene end by 7 bases; junction bases not matched to a gene: 10. CDR3 length: 16 amino acids. The germline V gene has CDR1 SGHTA and CDR2 FQGNSA. CDR3 in amino acids: CASSLAVTGGPWEQYF. For the CDR3, the DNA is TGTGCCAGCAGCTTAGCGGTAACAGGGGGCCCGTGGGAGCAGTACTTC.

The chain joins TRBV19 to TRBJ1-2, with 10 bases matching TRBD1. The CDR3 totals 13 residues. V was pared by 6 bases and J by 8 bases, with 6 bases of the junction left unmatched. Germline V CDR1 and CDR2: LNHDA, SQIVND (reference sequence). The CDR3: CASSHDRGPGYTF. The CDR3 DNA reads as TGTGCCAGTAGCCACGACAGGGGGCCCGGCTACACCTTC.

The chain carries TRBV7-2 and TRBJ1-5; D may be TRBD1 (6 bases). This CDR3 is built from 16 residues. Germline V CDR1 and CDR2: SGHTA, FQGNSA. V was shortened by 5 bases and J by 0 bases, with 14 bases between the two germline ends. The CDR3 loop reads CASSAGQSDSNQPQHF. The CDR3 DNA sequence: TGTGCCAGCAGCGCCGGACAGTCGGATAGCAATCAGCCCCAGCATTTT.

The chain recombines TRBV7-2 with TRBJ2-2, with 12 positions matching TRBD2. CDR3 size: 16 residues. V dropped 6 bases and J dropped 5; count of bases not matched to a gene: 7. Germline CDR1 SGHTA, CDR2 FQGNSA. CDR3 amino acids: CASRQQGTSGTGELFF. The DNA for the CDR3 is TGTGCCAGCAGACAACAGGGGACTAGCGGGACCGGGGAGCTGTTTTTT.

The rearrangement joins TRBV7-8 to TRBJ2-2, with a possible D match to TRBD1 (6 bases). The CDR3 is made up of 17 amino acids. CDR1 SGHVS and CDR2 FQNEAQ come from the germline V gene. V was trimmed by 8 bases and J by 5 bases, leaving 24 bases between them. The DNA for the CDR3 is TGTGCCAGCGATTGGCCGCAAGCAGGGGCTCGGACCGGGGAGCTGTTTTTT. It specifies CASDWPQAGARTGELFF.

V is TRBV19 and J is TRBJ2-5; possible D gene TRBD2, 6 bases. Germline values: CDR1 LNHDA, CDR2 SQIVND (reference sequence). Deletions cut 3 bases from V and 5 bases from J, with 16 bases between. The CDR3 length is 15 residues. As DNA, the CDR3 is TGTGCCAGTAGTATGGGGGGAGCCGCTCGGGAGACCCAGTACTTC. It codes for CASSMGGAARETQYF.

The V call is TRBV7-2, the J call TRBJ2-7, with 8 bases matching TRBD1. Germline V gives CDR1 SGHTA, CDR2 FQGNSA. This CDR3 has 11 residues. V gave up 5 bases and J gave up 12 bases; unmatched junction bases: 6. The CDR3 region has the DNA TGTGCCAGCAGCCCCGACAGGGGTTGGTACTTC. Translation gives CASSPDRGWYF.

The chain is built from TRBV5-5 and TRBJ2-2, with 13 nucleotides matching TRBD2. There are 15 residues in the CDR3. With 4 bases clipped from V and 7 bases from J, the junction kept 4 bases outside the gene matches. Germline CDR1 is SGHKS and CDR2 is YYEKEE (reference sequence). In nucleotides, the CDR3 is TGTGCCAGCAGCCGGACTAGCGGGAGAGGCGGGGAGCTGTTTTTT. Its translation: CASSRTSGRGGELFF.

This rearrangement joins TRBV24-1 to TRBJ1-2, with no clear D. Between the trimmed V and J ends, which lost 7 bases and 9 bases, there was a span of 14 bases. Germline V lookup: CDR1 KGHDR, CDR2 SFDVKD. The CDR3 length is 12 residues. Written as DNA, the CDR3 is TGTGCCACCAGGACGACGCGGGGTAGCTACACCTTC. This sequence encodes CATRTTRGSYTF.

The V and J genes are TRBV18 and TRBJ2-4; the D is unclear. The CDR3 loop spans 17 amino acids. Germline CDR1 and CDR2: KGHSH and LQKENI. Trimming took off 0 bases at V and 0 bases at J, with 12 bases between the two ends. CDR3: CASSPPGRHIAKNIQYF. The CDR3 DNA reads TGTGCCAGCTCACCACCGGGTAGACATATAGCCAAAAACATTCAGTACTTC. Full variable domain (remainder filled in from reference TRBV18 and TRBJ2-4): NAGVMQNPRHLVRRRGQEARLRCSPMKGHSHVYWYRQLPEEGLKFMVYLQKENIIDESGMPKERFSAEFPKEGPSILRIQQVVRGDSAAYFCASSPPGRHIAKNIQYFGAGTRLSVL.

V and J are TRBV7-8 and TRBJ2-5; 7 bases match TRBD1. This CDR3 is built from 14 residues. Germline V gene sequence: CDR1 SGHVS, CDR2 FQNEAQ. V trimming: 3 bases; J trimming: 1 base; junction bases outside the gene matches: 2. CDR3: CASSFNRGQETQYF. The CDR3 bases are TGTGCCAGCAGCTTTAACAGGGGCCAAGAGACCCAGTACTTC.

The V and J genes are TRBV6-5 and TRBJ1-2, with 12 bases identical to TRBD1. This CDR3 comprises 15 residues. Germline lookup yields CDR1 MNHEY and CDR2 SVGAGI. Trimming cost V 2 bases and J 8 bases; bases outside gene matches: 6. CDR3 bases: TGTGCCAGCAGTTACGCGGGACAGGGGGCGGACGGCTACACCTTC. It encodes CASSYAGQGADGYTF.

This chain's CDR3 is CASSVKGGGLNTEAFF. The CDR3, as DNA: TGTGCCAGCAGCGTAAAGGGTGGGGGGTTGAACACTGAAGCTTTCTTT. This sequence joins TRBV9 and TRBJ1-1, with D tentatively TRBD1 (5 bases). From germline, CDR1 is SGDLS and CDR2 YYNGEE. The CDR3 spans 16 residues. V dropped 1 base and J dropped 0 bases, with 13 bases sitting between them.

The V gene is TRBV5-4, the J gene TRBJ1-5; D not resolved. Germline CDR1 and CDR2: SGHNT and YYREEE (reference sequence). The CDR3 spans 13 residues. V was cut by 0 bases and J by 4 bases, with 5 bases left in between. The CDR3 DNA follows: TGTGCCAGCAGCTTGGACGGGAATCAGCCCCAGCATTTT. This sequence encodes CASSLDGNQPQHF. Filled out from reference TRBV5-4 and TRBJ1-5, the complete variable domain reads ETGVTQSPTHLIKTRGQQVTLRCSSQSGHNTVSWYQQALGQGPQFIFQYYREEENGRGNFPPRFSGLQFPNYSSELNVNALELDDSALYLCASSLDGNQPQHFGDGTRLSIL.

This chain joins TRBV6-5 and TRBJ1-2; D might be TRBD1 (6 bases). Germline V gene sequence: CDR1 MNHEY, CDR2 SVGAGI. V gave up 6 bases and J gave up 7 bases, with 12 bases separating them. There are 12 residues in the CDR3. The CDR3 nucleotides read TGTGCCAGCAGACAGGGTATGGGTGGCTACACCTTC. This sequence encodes CASRQGMGGYTF.

V gene TRBV27 combines with J gene TRBJ2-2; 8 bases match TRBD1. The germline gives CDR1 MNHEY, CDR2 SMNVEV (reference sequence). CDR3 size: 14 residues. With V trimmed by 4 bases and J by 7 bases, 5 bases remained unmatched. Here the CDR3 reads CASSSYRGFGELFF. CDR3 in DNA: TGTGCCAGCAGTTCGTACAGGGGGTTCGGGGAGCTGTTTTTT.

The V and J genes are TRBV28 and TRBJ2-7; TRBD1 is a possible D gene (5 bases). The CDR3 covers 13 residues. Trimming cost V 3 bases and J 3 bases, with 9 bases left between them. CDR1 is MDHEN, CDR2 SYDVKM, per germline. The CDR3 nucleotides read TGTGCCAGCAGTTTTAGCAGGGACTACGAGCAGTACTTC. Translating it yields CASSFSRDYEQYF.

The J gene is TRBJ2-7, the V gene TRBV3-1 (or the pseudogene TRBV3-2), with D possibly matching TRBD2 (6 bases). CDR3 length: 14 residues. Trimming took off 2 bases at V and 5 bases at J, with 13 bases between the two ends. The germline V gene has CDR1 LGHDT and CDR2 YNNKEL (reference sequence). DNA of the CDR3: TGTGCCAGCAGCCAATACGGGAGACGTAACGAGCAGTACTTC. Translation: CASSQYGRRNEQYF.

This clone was detected only once. This rearrangement joins TRBV5-1 to TRBJ1-1; TRBD1 matches at 7 bases. V dropped 3 bases and J dropped 6; count of bases not matched to a gene: 8. Germline assignment: CDR1 SGHRS and CDR2 YFSETQ. The CDR3 length is 14 residues. The DNA for the CDR3 is TGCGCCAGCAGCTCGGGACAGCTCGCGGCTGAAGCTTTCTTT. It translates to CASSSGQLAAEAFF.

This clone has only a few counts. The chain carries TRBV29-1 and TRBJ1-2, with D hard to call. Germline lookup yields CDR1 SQVTM and CDR2 ANQGSEA. The CDR3 sequence is 12 residues long. With 5 bases removed from V and 3 bases from J, the gap between germline ends came to 10 bases. The CDR3 DNA reads TGCAGCGTTCAGCAGGCTGACTATGGCTACACCTTC. Protein product: CSVQQADYGYTF.

The J gene is TRBJ1-4, the V gene TRBV28; 11 positions agree with TRBD1. The CDR3 consists of 17 residues. CDR1 is MDHEN and CDR2 is SYDVKM in the germline V gene. V shed 8 bases, J shed 7 bases, and the junction held 15 bases outside the gene matches. This CDR3 reads CASRQTPGGQGGEKLFF. The CDR3 DNA follows: TGTGCCAGCCGTCAAACCCCAGGGGGACAGGGGGGTGAAAAACTGTTTTTT.

This chain connects TRBV5-4 to TRBJ2-4, with a weak D call TRBD1 (6 bases). This CDR3 comprises 15 residues. V dropped 4 bases and J dropped 0 bases, with 11 bases sitting between them. Germline values: CDR1 SGHNT, CDR2 YYREEE (reference sequence). CDR3 sequence: CASSRDTKAKNIQYF. The CDR3 coding sequence is TGTGCCAGCAGCCGGGACACTAAAGCCAAAAACATTCAGTACTTC.

The chain has TRBV13 and TRBJ2-5; TRBD1 might be the D (6 bases). Germline V CDR1 and CDR2: PRHDT, FYEKMQ (reference sequence). V dropped 1 base and J dropped 4 bases, with 7 bases sitting between them. The CDR3 consists of 13 residues. CDR3 in amino acids: CASSLVGGETQYF. As DNA, the CDR3 is TGTGCCAGCAGCTTAGTAGGGGGAGAGACCCAGTACTTC.

The chain uses TRBV11-1 and TRBJ2-7; D may be TRBD1 (5 bases). Per germline, CDR1 SGHAT and CDR2 FQDESV (reference sequence). This CDR3 region has 15 residues. Trimming cost V 4 bases and J 3 bases, with 16 bases left between them. The CDR3 DNA reads TGTGCCAGCAGCTCTACCCCTGCAGGGTTCTACGAGCAGTACTTC. Encoded protein: CASSSTPAGFYEQYF.

This chain connects TRBV10-3 to TRBJ2-5, with TRBD1 identical over 9 bases. This CDR3 comprises 17 residues. The germline V gene has CDR1 ENHRY and CDR2 SYGVKD. J lost 0 bases, V lost 0 bases, and 5 bases had no gene match. The CDR3 DNA is TGTGCCATCAGTGAGTCTTTGGGGACAGGGTACCAAGAGACCCAGTACTTC. Its protein is CAISESLGTGYQETQYF.